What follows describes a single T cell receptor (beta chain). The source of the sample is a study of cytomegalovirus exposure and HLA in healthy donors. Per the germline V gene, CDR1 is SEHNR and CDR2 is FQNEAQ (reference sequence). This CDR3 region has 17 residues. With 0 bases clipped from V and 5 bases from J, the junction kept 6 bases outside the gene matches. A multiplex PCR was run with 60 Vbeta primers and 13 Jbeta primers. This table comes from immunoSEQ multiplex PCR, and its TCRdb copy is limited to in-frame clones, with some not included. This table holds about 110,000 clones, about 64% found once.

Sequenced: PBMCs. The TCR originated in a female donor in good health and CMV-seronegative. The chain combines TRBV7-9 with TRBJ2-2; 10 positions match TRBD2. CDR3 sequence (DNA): TGTGCCAGCAGCTTAGCCTCGATAGCGGGAGGAACCGGGGAGCTGTTTTTT. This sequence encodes CASSLASIAGGTGELFF.